The present entry profiles one T cell receptor (beta chain) with its context. The table lists this clonotype with a few counts. Its binding antigen is unknown. Per-nucleotide qualities are absent, and no much larger clonotype sits a single base away. This sample is part of a study of T-cell memory formation after mild COVID-19 (dated by TCRdb to about 2021). About the full investigation: TCR sequence clusters from the two donors were found to be largely donor specific. In a couple of donors, T-cell clones that expanded and contracted after mild COVID-19 were followed by sequencing TCRalpha and TCRbeta repertoires longitudinally. Two young, previously healthy adult volunteers, one female and one male, were included in the cohort. Results the study describes overall, beyond this receptor: Clones contracting from day 15 to 85 had balanced CD4/CD8 phenotypes, while a second wave expanding from day 15 to 37 was biased towards CD4+. Some responding clones were detected in pre-infection memory, which suggested that pre-existing cross-reactive memory T cells had joined the SARS-CoV-2 response. Contracting CD4+ clones turned up mainly in the CM and EM memory subsets, whereas EMRA was where CD8+ clones were enriched. The second-wave clones that peaked on day 37 were not confirmed to be SARS-CoV-2 specific. Only a couple of mild cases were covered in the study, and larger cohorts including severe cases with pre-infection samples were considered necessary.

TCRdb shows the sequencer as Illumina NovaSeq 6000. Using 5'RACE with constant-segment primers, TCRalpha and TCRbeta cDNA libraries were constructed, with sample barcodes and unique molecular identifiers added in the process. Trizol reagent was used to extract RNA from every sample. Library amplification was performed in two PCR steps, and a second sample barcode and Illumina TruSeq adapters were introduced in the second step. Sequencing of libraries was performed on an Illumina NovaSeq with 2 x 150 bp paired-end reads. Concerning the study's data processing: With migec v1.2.7, reads were demultiplexed and then collapsed into UMI-guided consensus sequences. With mixcr v2.1.11, UMI consensuses were aligned to TRA and TRB V and J templates and assembled into clonotypes. Expanded or contracted clonotypes were those called significant by both edgeR and NoisET, with noise models trained on biological replicates. For edgeR calls, the cutoffs were a false discovery rate-adjusted p below 0.01 and a log2 fold-change threshold of 1. As an exploratory analysis of dynamics, PCA with hierarchical clustering was applied to max-normalized trajectories of the 1000 most abundant clonotypes. The CD4 or CD8 phenotype of responding clones was assigned using the separately sequenced CD4+ and CD8+ repertoires. TCRdb handled the public reads itself, with Q25 trimming in fastp and clone calling in MiXCR, and kept productive beta chains. A single entry per CDR3 protein holds the most common genes and DNA from its merged rows. Here the V and J calls rest on TCRdb's processing, not on the authors' analysis. Counted in this sample were about 410,000 distinct CDR3 sequences; around 22% of them appeared once. Roughly 14% of the sample is taken by the ten largest.

Ficoll-Paque density gradient centrifugation was used to isolate PBMCs. From the cysteine through the phenylalanine, the CDR3 covers 13 amino acids. The DNA shown is the 39-base CDR3, in frame from base 1. The V end loses 6 bases and the J end loses 1 base, and a stretch of 10 bases separates them. As encoded in the germline V gene, CDR1 is MNHEY while CDR2 is SVGEGT. This TCR was sampled from an adult woman who had mild COVID-19 (a few samples of this study predate the infection). The sample titles of this study are shuffled in the database, so cell type and time point are left out; the donor was told from shared clones. Sequenced input: PBMCs or a T cell subset sorted from them (not recorded which). The receptor chain draws on TRBV6-2 or TRBV6-3 and TRBJ2-7; there is no confident call for the D gene. The CDR3 reads as follows: CASRWAMSYEQYF. The DNA sequence is given as TGTGCCAGCAGATGGGCTATGTCCTACGAGCAGTACTTC.